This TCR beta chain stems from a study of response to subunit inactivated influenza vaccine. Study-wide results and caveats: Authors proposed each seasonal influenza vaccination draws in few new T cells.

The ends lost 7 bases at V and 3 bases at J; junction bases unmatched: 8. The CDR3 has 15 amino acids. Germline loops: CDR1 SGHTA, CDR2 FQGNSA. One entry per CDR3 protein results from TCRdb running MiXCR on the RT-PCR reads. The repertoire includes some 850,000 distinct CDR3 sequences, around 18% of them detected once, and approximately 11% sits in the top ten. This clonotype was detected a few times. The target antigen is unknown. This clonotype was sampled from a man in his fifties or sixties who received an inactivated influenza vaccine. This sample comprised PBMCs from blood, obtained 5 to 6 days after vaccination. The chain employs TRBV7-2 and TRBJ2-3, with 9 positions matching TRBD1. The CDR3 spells CASILKGQGTDTQYF. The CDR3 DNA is TGTGCCAGCATCCTAAAAGGACAGGGGACAGATACGCAGTATTTT.